These 14 T cell receptor beta chains were all obtained from the same sample, sequenced in a study of cytomegalovirus exposure and HLA in healthy donors. The PCR ran on 60 Vbeta and 13 Jbeta primers. Here immunoSEQ multiplex PCR was the method, and the copy in TCRdb shows in-frame clones only, minus some. Of approximately 69,000 clones listed, roughly 74% are singletons. Sequenced material: PBMCs. The origin of the receptors is a woman between 25 and 40 years old in good health and CMV-seropositive.

This chain joins TRBV27 and TRBJ2-7; D is perhaps TRBD2 (6 bases). Germline-derived CDR1 and CDR2 are MNHEY and SMNVEV (reference sequence). Trimming removed 6 bases at V and 5 bases at J, with 11 bases between. This CDR3 comprises 12 residues. The DNA of the CDR3 is TGTGCCAGCAGCACTAGCACCAACGAGCAGTACTTC. Encoded protein: CASSTSTNEQYF.

The chain is built from TRBV30 and TRBJ1-1; D remains unclear. Per germline, CDR1 GTSNPN and CDR2 SVGIG (reference sequence). The CDR3 is 11 amino acids. V shed 2 bases and J shed 7 bases, with 8 bases lying between them. This chain's CDR3 is CAWSPQYEAFF. CDR3 nucleotides: TGTGCCTGGAGTCCTCAGTATGAAGCTTTCTTT. Supplemented by reference TRBV30 and TRBJ1-1, the full variable domain reads SQTIHQWPATLVQPVGSPLSLECTVEGTSNPNLYWYRQAAGRGLQLLFYSVGIGQISSEVPQNLSASRPQDRQFILSSKKLLLSDSGFYLCAWSPQYEAFFGQGTRLTVV.

The chain employs TRBV10-3 and TRBJ1-3, with D unresolved. The CDR3 loop spans 14 amino acids. Germline lookup yields CDR1 ENHRY and CDR2 SYGVKD. Deletions cut 0 bases from V and 3 bases from J, with 6 bases between. CDR3 residues: CAISESNSGNTIYF. The CDR3 region has the DNA TGTGCCATCAGTGAGTCGAACAGTGGAAACACCATATATTTT.

This clone was seen only a few times. The chain employs TRBV27 and TRBJ1-5; D is unresolved. The CDR3 has 15 residues. Between the trimmed V and J ends, which lost 3 bases and 1 base, there was a span of 10 bases. Germline CDR1 MNHEY, CDR2 SMNVEV (reference sequence). The CDR3 reads CASSFNGLSNQPQHF. The DNA for the CDR3 is TGTGCCAGCAGTTTCAACGGACTCAGCAATCAGCCCCAGCATTTT.

This clone was recorded only once. The chain combines TRBV13 with TRBJ2-7; TRBD2 matches at 14 bases. After removal of 5 bases from V and 2 bases from J, the junction contained 2 bases not matched to a gene. This CDR3 comprises 15 residues. Germline CDR1 and CDR2: PRHDT and FYEKMQ (reference sequence). Here the CDR3 DNA reads TGTGCCAGCAGCCAGGGACTAGCGGGAGCCTACGAGCAGTACTTC. Encoded protein: CASSQGLAGAYEQYF.

J is TRBJ1-2 and V is TRBV7-2; D ambiguous. Trimming pared 4 bases from V and 3 bases from J, leaving 12 bases between. Germline-derived CDR1 and CDR2 are SGHTA and FQGNSA. The CDR3 covers 14 residues. The CDR3 reads CASSSISSDYGYTF. DNA for the CDR3: TGTGCCAGCAGCTCCATCTCCAGCGACTATGGCTACACCTTC.

This chain joins TRBV29-1 and TRBJ2-1, with D possibly matching TRBD2 (6 bases). The germline V and J ends were trimmed by 1 base and 2 bases, with 9 bases remaining between them. Looked up from germline, CDR1 is SQVTM and CDR2 is ANQGSEA. This CDR3 spans 14 amino acids. The CDR3, as DNA: TGCAGCGTTGAAGGGCGGGGACCCTACAATGAGCAGTTCTTC. Protein sequence: CSVEGRGPYNEQFF.

The count of this clone is one. The CDR3 nucleotides are TGTGCCAGCAGCCCCCGGGGACAGGGTGAAGCTTTCTTT. Its protein is CASSPRGQGEAFF. The V call is TRBV11-1, the J call TRBJ1-1; 9 bases map to TRBD1. V lost 5 bases to trimming and J lost 7 bases; unmatched junction nucleotides: 5. In germline, CDR1 is SGHAT, CDR2 FQDESV (reference sequence). The CDR3 has 13 residues.

This clone was detected a few times. The chain links TRBV28 to TRBJ1-2, with 7 bases aligning to TRBD1. CDR3 length equals 12 residues. Germline V CDR1 and CDR2: MDHEN, SYDVKM. With 8 bases clipped from V and 5 bases from J, the junction kept 5 bases outside the gene matches. Here the CDR3 reads CASSGTVYGYTF. DNA for the CDR3: TGTGCCAGCTCGGGGACAGTTTATGGCTACACCTTC.

This clone was seen just once. The rearrangement joins TRBV7-9 to TRBJ1-5, with 7 bases matching TRBD1. The CDR3 spans 16 residues. Germline V lookup: CDR1 SEHNR, CDR2 FQNEAQ (reference sequence). V shed 5 bases, J shed 3 bases, and the junction held 10 bases outside the gene matches. The CDR3 DNA sequence: TGTGCCAGCAGCCGAGGGGGCAGGGGATTCAATCAGCCCCAGCATTTT. The encoded protein is CASSRGGRGFNQPQHF.

This chain connects TRBV19 to TRBJ2-1, with D possibly matching TRBD2 (5 bases). Trimming took off 3 bases at V and 10 bases at J, with 16 bases between the two ends. CDR1 is LNHDA and CDR2 is SQIVND in the germline V gene (reference sequence). The CDR3 has 14 residues. As DNA, the CDR3 is TGTGCCAGTAGTATGGGCCGTGGGTGGGAGGAGCAGTTCTTC. Protein sequence: CASSMGRGWEEQFF. Full variable domain (outside the CDR3, taken from reference TRBV19 and TRBJ2-1): DGGITQSPKYLFRKEGQNVTLSCEQNLNHDAMYWYRQDPGQGLRLIYYSQIVNDFQKGDIAEGYSVSREKKESFPLTVTSAQKNPTAFYLCASSMGRGWEEQFFGPGTRLTVL.

The chain employs TRBV6-5 and TRBJ2-1, with 11 bases identical to TRBD2. CDR3 length equals 14 residues. Germline V gene lookup returns CDR1 MNHEY and CDR2 SVGAGI. The ends lost 10 bases at V and 3 bases at J; junction bases unmatched: 5. For the CDR3, the DNA is TGTGCCACCAAGCTAGCGGGAGGCTACAATGAGCAGTTCTTC. This encodes CATKLAGGYNEQFF.

V usage is TRBV29-1 and J usage is TRBJ2-3, with 8 bases fitting TRBD2. This CDR3 comprises 15 residues. The J segment lost 2 bases and the V segment lost 7 bases, leaving 11 bases of the junction unmatched. Per the germline V gene, CDR1 is SQVTM and CDR2 is ANQGSEA. CDR3 residues: CSATKDGRATDTQYF. The DNA for the CDR3 is TGCAGCGCCACGAAGGACGGGAGGGCCACAGATACGCAGTATTTT.

V is TRBV29-1 and J is TRBJ1-1, with TRBD1 identical over 7 bases. The CDR3 spans 13 residues. Germline assignment: CDR1 SQVTM and CDR2 ANQGSEA. The J segment lost 8 bases and the V segment lost 7 bases, leaving 13 bases of the junction unmatched. CDR3 residues: CSGDNRGLREAFF. The CDR3 coding sequence is TGCAGCGGGGATAACAGGGGTTTAAGGGAAGCTTTCTTT.